This T cell receptor beta chain was obtained from a study of shared clonotypes between healthy human individuals. Study in general: The plates for each donor numbered three CD4 naive, three CD4 memory, two CD8 naive and one CD8 memory.

Concerning this clone itself: Other nucleotide sequences from this sample produce the same CDR3.

TCRdb's table, derived via immunoSEQ multiplex PCR, lists solely in-frame clones and lacks some. This repertoire shows roughly 2.2 million clones, more than 85% found once; its top ten account for around 0.4%. The V gene lost 5 bases and the J gene lost 4 bases, with 8 bases spanning the gap. The CDR3 contains 12 residues. The germline CDR1 and CDR2 sequences are SGHTA and FQGNSA. Everyone who donated was a Caucasian adult who lived in Nashville, Tennessee. The sequenced sample was naive CD4+ T cells from PBMCs. Subset indicated: CD45RA+ positively selected. V is TRBV7-2 and J is TRBJ1-2; D gene unclear. This clonotype originated in a man younger than 35 in good health. Some clones in this sample may be carry-over from other donors' samples. CDR3 nucleotide sequence: TGTGCCAGCAGCCCCCCTGGCTATGGCTACACCTTC. This encodes CASSPPGYGYTF.